This T cell receptor beta chain was documented in a study of cytomegalovirus exposure and HLA in healthy donors. On the study more broadly: HLA-typed donors contributed 80 million or so unique TCRs, which were held in an early data release. The study, taken as a whole, reports: Productive rates of about 87% or about 30% were seen for most TCR beta V segments in an earlier analysis.

A note on this clone: The antigen remains undetermined.

The CDR3 covers 13 residues. V gave up 2 bases and J gave up 7 bases, with 9 bases separating them. CDR1 WSHSY and CDR2 SAAADI come from the germline V gene. PCR used 60 Vbeta primers and 13 Jbeta primers. In the study's own analysis: Later analysis identified approximately 88 million unique TCR beta chains, roughly 11 million shared. Some clones are missing from TCRdb's copy, which holds only in-frame ones; the method was immunoSEQ multiplex PCR. The DNA gave D and trimming, while V, J and clone size come from that table. The sample comprises some 100,000 clones, approximately 76% of which are singletons, and 16% rests with the top ten.

The sequence was obtained from a man in his fifties in good health and CMV-seropositive. This chain connects TRBV10-2 to TRBJ2-1, with a tentative D call TRBD2 (5 bases). Sample: PBMCs. The CDR3 bases are TGCGCCAGCAGTGAGACTAGTTCGAATGAGCAGTTCTTC. Its protein is CASSETSSNEQFF.